These 25 T cell receptor beta chains came from one sample sequenced in a study of shared clonotypes between healthy human individuals. Data came from immunoSEQ multiplex PCR; TCRdb stores just in-frame clones and leaves some out. The data show fewer than 2.5 million clones, over 85% seen once. Sequenced input: naive CD4+ T cells from PBMCs. Subset indicated: CD45RA+ positively selected. Receptor source: a man between 18 and 35 years old in good health. Some clones in this sample may be carry-over from other donors' samples.

This rearrangement joins TRBV11-3 to TRBJ2-1, with a weak D call TRBD2 (5 bases). V dropped 2 bases and J dropped 0 bases, with 8 bases sitting between them. There are 15 residues in the CDR3. Looked up from germline, CDR1 is SGHNT and CDR2 is YENEEA. Here the CDR3 DNA reads TGTGCCAGCAGCTTAACCGGGAACTCCTACAATGAGCAGTTCTTC. Translating it yields CASSLTGNSYNEQFF.

This clone appeared a single time. The chain recombines TRBV11-3 with TRBJ2-1; D unresolved. Trimming left V 5 bases short and J 6 bases short, with 8 bases between. The germline V gene encodes CDR1 SGHNT and CDR2 YENEEA. There are 12 residues in the CDR3. The CDR3: CASSPTGNEQFF. Here the CDR3 DNA reads TGTGCCAGCAGCCCGACGGGCAATGAGCAGTTCTTC.

V is TRBV28 and J is TRBJ1-5; D gene uncertain. V lost 1 base, J lost 3 bases, and 7 bases lay in between. Germline V gives CDR1 MDHEN, CDR2 SYDVKM. This CDR3 region has 14 residues. This chain's CDR3 is CASSLSADNQPQHF. CDR3 nucleotide sequence: TGTGCCAGCAGTTTATCGGCAGACAATCAGCCCCAGCATTTT.

This chain connects TRBV6-6 to TRBJ2-3, with no clear D. CDR3 length: 13 residues. Germline V lookup: CDR1 MNHNY, CDR2 SVGAGI (reference sequence). The ends were cut back, 1 base at V and 2 bases at J, with 4 bases in the middle. CDR3 bases: TGTGCCAGCAGTTACTGGGCCACAGATACGCAGTATTTT. Its translation is CASSYWATDTQYF.

Of note for this clone: Other DNA sequences from this sample encode an identical CDR3 as well. The V gene is TRBV29-1, the J gene TRBJ2-1, with 8 positions matching TRBD2. Germline V gene data show CDR1 as SQVTM and CDR2 as ANQGSEA. The CDR3 sequence is 14 residues long. The V and J ends lost 6 bases and 0 bases, in that order; junction bases with no gene match: 4. The CDR3 loop is CSVLAGNSYNEQFF. The CDR3 region has the DNA TGCAGCGTCCTAGCGGGCAACTCCTACAATGAGCAGTTCTTC.

The chain recombines TRBV28 with TRBJ2-7; 8 nucleotides agree with TRBD2. This CDR3 has 12 amino acids. Germline loops: CDR1 MDHEN, CDR2 SYDVKM. The CDR3 loop reads CGVGRAPHEQYF. The CDR3 region has the DNA TGTGGGGTCGGGAGGGCCCCCCACGAGCAGTACTTC.

This chain connects TRBV30 to TRBJ2-3; D remains ambiguous. Trimming took off 8 bases at V and 4 bases at J, with 13 bases between the two ends. CDR3 size: 12 residues. CDR1 GTSNPN and CDR2 SVGIG come from the germline V gene (reference sequence). In DNA, the CDR3 is TGTGCCCTGGAGCCTACCGCAGATACGCAGTATTTT. It is translated as CALEPTADTQYF. Supplemented by reference TRBV30 and TRBJ2-3, the full variable domain reads SQTIHQWPATLVQPVGSPLSLECTVEGTSNPNLYWYRQAAGRGLQLLFYSVGIGQISSEVPQNLSASRPQDRQFILSSKKLLLSDSGFYLCALEPTADTQYFGPGTRLTVL.

This chain connects TRBV5-8 to TRBJ2-1; tentative D call: TRBD1 (5 bases). Trimming removed 2 bases from V and 7 bases from J, with 16 bases in between. In germline, CDR1 is SGHTS, CDR2 YDEGEE. This CDR3 has 15 amino acids. The CDR3 region is CASSLLSQGWNEQFF. CDR3 DNA sequence: TGTGCCAGCAGCTTATTATCCCAGGGTTGGAATGAGCAGTTCTTC.

This rearrangement joins TRBV7-3 to TRBJ1-2, with 11 bases identical to TRBD1. CDR3 length equals 13 residues. Germline V gene data show CDR1 as SGHTA and CDR2 as FQGTGA. Trimming took 3 bases from V and 6 from J; bases not matched to a gene: 0. The CDR3 sequence: CASSLDRGHGYTF. For the CDR3, the DNA is TGTGCCAGCAGCTTGGACAGGGGGCATGGCTACACCTTC.

The J gene is TRBJ1-2, the V gene TRBV2; D is undetermined. Germline assignment: CDR1 SNHLY and CDR2 FYNNEI. This CDR3 contains 14 residues. Trimming cost V 5 bases and J 4 bases, with 14 bases left between them. DNA of the CDR3: TGTGCCAGCAGTTCGGGCAGCATCACCTATGGCTACACCTTC. Its translation is CASSSGSITYGYTF.

The CDR3 loop reads CASSLVGSAKNIQYF. The CDR3 DNA reads as TGTGCCAGCAGCTTGGTAGGATCAGCCAAAAACATTCAGTACTTC. The chain couples TRBV5-4 to TRBJ2-4; D is ambiguous. CDR1 SGHNT and CDR2 YYREEE come from the germline V gene (reference sequence). With 0 bases removed from V and 0 bases from J, the gap between germline ends came to 7 bases. This CDR3 region has 15 residues. Full variable domain (rest looked up from reference TRBV5-4 and TRBJ2-4): ETGVTQSPTHLIKTRGQQVTLRCSSQSGHNTVSWYQQALGQGPQFIFQYYREEENGRGNFPPRFSGLQFPNYSSELNVNALELDDSALYLCASSLVGSAKNIQYFGAGTRLSVL.

This clone was detected once. The V gene is TRBV7-2, the J gene TRBJ1-4; weak D call: TRBD1 (5 bases). V lost 5 bases and J lost 2, with 12 bases in between. CDR3 length equals 15 residues. Looked up from germline, CDR1 is SGHTA and CDR2 is FQGNSA. For the CDR3, the DNA is TGTGCCAGCAGCGCCGTGGGGCTTACTAATGAAAAACTGTTTTTT. Amino acids: CASSAVGLTNEKLFF.

This chain connects TRBV30 to TRBJ2-2; D tentatively reads TRBD1 or TRBD2 (6 bases each). Germline V gene sequence: CDR1 GTSNPN, CDR2 SVGIG (reference sequence). The CDR3 is made up of 14 amino acids. V shed 7 bases and J shed 5 bases, with 17 bases lying between them. The CDR3 reads CASSRGVLTGELFF. CDR3 coding DNA: TGTGCCTCCTCAAGGGGGGTTTTGACCGGGGAGCTGTTTTTT.

The J gene is TRBJ1-4, the V gene TRBV28, with D possibly matching TRBD1 (5 bases). The germline CDR1 and CDR2 sequences are MDHEN and SYDVKM. V lost 6 bases and J 4 bases, leaving 18 bases between the germline ends. This CDR3 is 16 amino acids long. CDR3 DNA sequence: TGTGCCAGCAGGCAGGAAGGGGTCGCAAGTAATGAAAAACTGTTTTTT. Protein: CASRQEGVASNEKLFF.

This rearrangement joins TRBV5-4 to TRBJ1-5; no definite D call. The germline gives CDR1 SGHNT, CDR2 YYREEE (reference sequence). This CDR3 has 15 residues. The V end was cut by 3 bases, the J end by 0 bases, with 10 bases between. Here the CDR3 DNA reads TGTGCCAGCAGCTCCGAGGGCCATAGCAATCAGCCCCAGCATTTT. This codes for CASSSEGHSNQPQHF.

The chain joins TRBV5-4 to TRBJ1-2; maybe TRBD1 (5 bases). Germline V gene data show CDR1 as SGHNT and CDR2 as YYREEE (reference sequence). Trimming cost V 3 bases and J 6 bases, with 12 bases left between them. The CDR3 runs to 13 residues. The CDR3 region is CASSSRGDHGYTF. The CDR3, as DNA: TGTGCCAGCAGCTCTCGGGGGGACCATGGCTACACCTTC.

The genes are TRBV6-5 and TRBJ1-2; the D is unclear. CDR3 length: 14 residues. Trimming removed 0 bases at V and 4 bases at J, with 9 bases between. Per the germline V gene, CDR1 is MNHEY and CDR2 is SVGAGI. As DNA, the CDR3 is TGTGCCAGCAGTTACTCGTGGCAGTCCTATGGCTACACCTTC. Translated: CASSYSWQSYGYTF.

The chain combines TRBV2 with TRBJ2-1, with 10 bases lining up with TRBD2. This CDR3 region has 15 residues. The trim removed 8 bases at V and 10 bases at J, leaving 14 bases unmatched. Germline V gene sequence: CDR1 SNHLY, CDR2 FYNNEI. The CDR3 here is CASFGGTSATSEQFF. The CDR3 bases are TGTGCCAGCTTCGGGGGGACTAGCGCTACTTCGGAGCAGTTCTTC.

DNA for the CDR3: TGTGCCAGTGGGTATGCGCTAGGAGGCTACACCTTC. It encodes CASGYALGGYTF. This chain links TRBV6-5 with TRBJ1-2; D unclear. This CDR3 is built from 12 residues. Germline assignment: CDR1 MNHEY and CDR2 SVGAGI. V lost 9 bases to trimming and J lost 8 bases, with 16 bases between them.

The CDR3 nucleotides read TGTGCCAGCTCCCCTGGGACACAATACGAGCAGTACTTC. Translating it yields CASSPGTQYEQYF. The chain employs TRBV18 and TRBJ2-7; TRBD1 might be the D (6 bases). The CDR3 extends over 13 amino acids. V lost 6 bases, J lost 4 bases, and 13 bases lay in between. Germline lookup yields CDR1 KGHSH and CDR2 LQKENI.

The chain carries TRBV7-2 and TRBJ2-1; D is perhaps TRBD1 or TRBD2 (5 bases each). Trimming shortened V by 4 bases and J by 6 bases, and 10 bases separated the two germline ends. CDR1 is SGHTA and CDR2 is FQGNSA in the germline V gene. The CDR3 is made up of 13 amino acids. CDR3 amino acids: CASSWGPPNEQFF. CDR3 DNA sequence: TGTGCCAGCAGCTGGGGACCTCCCAATGAGCAGTTCTTC.

The V and J genes are TRBV4-1 and TRBJ1-4; perhaps TRBD1 as D (6 bases). The germline V gene has CDR1 MGHRA and CDR2 YSYEKL. V lost 5 bases and J 3 bases, leaving 13 bases between the germline ends. There are 15 residues in the CDR3. For the CDR3, the DNA is TGCGCCAGCAGCGGGGGCGCGGGGGCTAATGAAAAACTGTTTTTT. As protein: CASSGGAGANEKLFF.

The V and J genes are TRBV9 and TRBJ1-1; D gene uncertain. CDR3 length: 12 residues. The V end was cut by 3 bases, the J end by 4 bases, with 7 bases between. Germline-derived CDR1 and CDR2 are SGDLS and YYNGEE. CDR3 DNA sequence: TGTGCCAGCAGCGGCCCGGGCACTGAAGCTTTCTTT. It is translated as CASSGPGTEAFF. Together with reference TRBV9 and TRBJ1-1, the CDR3 gives the full variable domain: DSGVTQTPKHLITATGQRVTLRCSPRSGDLSVYWYQQSLDQGLQFLIQYYNGEERAKGNILERFSAQQFPDLHSELNLSSLELGDSALYFCASSGPGTEAFFGQGTRLTVV.

This chain joins TRBV15 and TRBJ2-3; a weak D match, TRBD2 (5 bases). This CDR3 spans 13 amino acids. Between the trimmed V and J ends, which lost 7 bases and 3 bases, there was a span of 11 bases. Germline V gene sequence: CDR1 LNHNV, CDR2 YYDKDF (reference sequence). CDR3 in amino acids: CATMYTGTDTQYF. The CDR3 DNA is TGTGCCACCATGTACACGGGAACAGATACGCAGTATTTT.

This rearrangement joins TRBV5-6 to TRBJ2-7; 9 bases fit TRBD1. CDR3 length: 16 residues. Trimming removed 4 bases from V and 6 bases from J; junction bases left unmatched: 14. Germline loops: CDR1 SGHDT, CDR2 YYEEEE. In DNA, the CDR3 is TGTGCCAGCAGCAGGACTCGGGACAGGGTTTTGGGCGAGCAGTACTTC. Residues: CASSRTRDRVLGEQYF.